These T cell receptor beta chains were read from a single sample in a study of cytomegalovirus exposure and HLA in healthy donors. Produced via immunoSEQ multiplex PCR; TCRdb's table is partial and in-frame only. The table shows approximately 210,000 clones, with around 83% occurring only once. The sample was PBMCs. Every receptor here comes from a woman aged 45-60 years in good health and CMV-seropositive. The CDR3 runs from the conserved cysteine through the conserved F or W. D genes are given only for firm matches. The size of a clone is reported for some rows only, either as once, few or many, or as a class for expanded clones.

size: -; J: TRBJ1-5; V: TRBV11-2; D: TRBD1; DNA: TGTGCCAGCAGCTTAGGGACAGGAAATCAGCCCCAGCATTTT; CDR3: CASSLGTGNQPQHF
size: medium-sized; J: TRBJ1-1; V: TRBV14; D: TRBD1; DNA: TGTGCCAGCAGGTTACAGGGGATCGGGACTGAAGCTTTCTTT; CDR3: CASRLQGIGTEAFF
size: few; J: TRBJ2-1; V: TRBV5-8; D: -; DNA: TGTGCCAGCAGCTGGCGACAGTTCTACAATGAGCAGTTCTTC; CDR3: CASSWRQFYNEQFF
size: few; J: TRBJ2-6; V: TRBV6-1; D: -; DNA: TGTGCCTCCGGGACACCCGACTCTGGGGCCAACGTCCTGACTTTC; CDR3: CASGTPDSGANVLTF
size: -; J: TRBJ2-5; V: TRBV7-9; D: -; DNA: TGTGCCAGCAGCTCACAAGAGACCCAGTACTTC; CDR3: CASSSQETQYF
size: -; J: TRBJ1-1; V: TRBV7-9; D: -; DNA: TGTTCCAGCAGTCCGGCCTCGACAGTATTGAACACTGAAGCTTTCTTT; CDR3: CSSSPASTVLNTEAFF
size: once; J: TRBJ2-7; V: TRBV7-9; D: TRBD1; DNA: TGTGCCAGCAGCCCGACGGACAGGGCCTACGAGCAGTACTTC; CDR3: CASSPTDRAYEQYF
size: -; J: TRBJ1-5; V: TRBV5-6; D: -; DNA: TGTGCCAGCAGCCAGGGTCTCCTTAATCAGCCCCAGCATTTT; CDR3: CASSQGLLNQPQHF
size: -; J: TRBJ2-2; V: TRBV5-5; D: -; DNA: TGTGCCAGCACCCTACAGCTCAACACCGGGGAGCTGTTTTTT; CDR3: CASTLQLNTGELFF
size: -; J: TRBJ2-7; V: TRBV28; D: -; DNA: TGTGCCAGCAGTTTAAGGGGCCCGCCATACGAGCAGTACTTC; CDR3: CASSLRGPPYEQYF
size: -; J: TRBJ2-3; V: TRBV19; D: TRBD1; DNA: TGTGCCAGTAGTATGGGGACAGGGGAATCAGATACGCAGTATTTT; CDR3: CASSMGTGESDTQYF
size: -; J: TRBJ1-4; V: TRBV9; D: -; DNA: TGTGCCAGCAGCGGGCCCCTCGGGGGAACTAATGAAAAACTGTTTTTT; CDR3: CASSGPLGGTNEKLFF
size: -; J: TRBJ1-2; V: TRBV4-3; D: -; DNA: TGCGCCAGCAGCCAGAGGGGGTTAGGTGGCTACACCTTC; CDR3: CASSQRGLGGYTF
size: -; J: TRBJ2-7; V: TRBV6-5; D: -; DNA: TGTGCCAGCAGCTACAACAGGGAAGGCTCCTACGAGCAGTACTTC; CDR3: CASSYNREGSYEQYF
size: once; J: TRBJ2-1; V: TRBV7-6; D: -; DNA: TGTGCCAGCAGCTTAGTAGAGCTCCCTACCTACAATGAGCAGTTCTTC; CDR3: CASSLVELPTYNEQFF
size: -; J: TRBJ1-2; V: TRBV30; D: -; DNA: TGTGCCTGGAGTGTATCTCTAGGTTATGGCTACACCTTC; CDR3: CAWSVSLGYGYTF
size: -; J: TRBJ1-2; V: TRBV7-9; D: -; DNA: TGTGCCAGCAGCTTAGGTGGGGGGGAGGCTTCCTATGGCTACACCTTC; CDR3: CASSLGGGEASYGYTF
size: -; J: TRBJ2-5; V: TRBV30; D: -; DNA: TGTGCCTGGAGTGGGGGACTCGGGCTCCAAGAGACCCAGTACTTC; CDR3: CAWSGGLGLQETQYF
size: -; J: TRBJ2-1; V: TRBV5-1; D: TRBD1; DNA: TGCGCCAGCAGCGCGGGGACAGGGAATGGCAATGAGCAGTTCTTC; CDR3: CASSAGTGNGNEQFF
size: once; J: TRBJ2-5; V: TRBV7-2; D: TRBD2; DNA: TGTGCCAGCAGCTTAGCAGCGGGGGGCCAAGAGACCCAGTACTTC; CDR3: CASSLAAGGQETQYF
size: once; J: TRBJ2-3; V: TRBV29-1; D: TRBD1; DNA: TGCAGCGGGACAGGGCCAAGCACAGATACGCAGTATTTT; CDR3: CSGTGPSTDTQYF
size: -; J: TRBJ2-1; V: TRBV4-2; D: TRBD2; DNA: TGTGCCAGCAGCCGAGCGGGGGACTCCTACAATGAGCAGTTCTTC; CDR3: CASSRAGDSYNEQFF
size: -; J: TRBJ1-2; V: TRBV7-9; D: -; DNA: TGTGCCAGCAGCCCAGGGTTTAACTATGGCTACACCTTC; CDR3: CASSPGFNYGYTF
size: -; J: TRBJ1-2; V: TRBV5-6; D: TRBD1; DNA: TGTGCCAGCAGCCTCAGACGACAGGGAAACTATGGCTACACCTTC; CDR3: CASSLRRQGNYGYTF
size: -; J: TRBJ2-7; V: TRBV5-5; D: TRBD1; DNA: TGTGCCAGCAGCTTGGTTGGACAGGGGCCCTACGAGCAGTACTTC; CDR3: CASSLVGQGPYEQYF
size: -; J: TRBJ1-2; V: TRBV29-1; D: TRBD1; DNA: TGCAGCGTTGAATTGGGACAGGGTAGTTATGGCTACACCTTC; CDR3: CSVELGQGSYGYTF
size: -; J: TRBJ1-1; V: TRBV7-3; D: -; DNA: TGTGCCAGCAGCTCCATAACGGGCACTGAAGCTTTCTTT; CDR3: CASSSITGTEAFF
size: -; J: TRBJ1-2; V: TRBV9; D: TRBD1; DNA: TGTGCCAGCAGCGAACAGCCCCGGACAGGGGAGGATGGCTACACCTTC; CDR3: CASSEQPRTGEDGYTF
size: few; J: TRBJ2-7; V: TRBV6-5; D: -; DNA: TGTGCCAGCAGTTACTCCGGCGAGCAGTACTTC; CDR3: CASSYSGEQYF
size: -; J: TRBJ2-3; V: TRBV5-4; D: -; DNA: TGTGCCAGCTCAAGGGGGACAGATACGCAGTATTTT; CDR3: CASSRGTDTQYF
size: -; J: TRBJ2-1; V: TRBV18; D: -; DNA: TGTGCCAGCTCACCCATGCAGGGTCTCTTGGCTCTCGATGAGCAGTTCTTC; CDR3: CASSPMQGLLALDEQFF
size: -; J: TRBJ1-2; V: TRBV7-3; D: -; DNA: TGTGCCAGCAGCTTCGCAGGGGACTATGGCTACACCTTC; CDR3: CASSFAGDYGYTF
size: -; J: TRBJ1-1; V: TRBV2; D: -; DNA: TGTGCCAGCAGGCAGGGGTTCACTGAAGCTTTCTTT; CDR3: CASRQGFTEAFF
size: -; J: TRBJ1-1; V: TRBV27; D: -; DNA: TGTGCCAGCAGTCTCCGATCGACAGGTTCGGGAGCTTTCTTT; CDR3: CASSLRSTGSGAFF
size: -; J: TRBJ1-3; V: TRBV5-1; D: -; DNA: TGCGCCAGCAGCCCCGCGGTCCCGAGGGGGTCTGGAAACACCATATATTTT; CDR3: CASSPAVPRGSGNTIYF
size: -; J: TRBJ2-5; V: TRBV29-1; D: TRBD2; DNA: TGCAGCTTTAGCGGGGTCCAAGAGACCCAGTACTTC; CDR3: CSFSGVQETQYF
size: -; J: TRBJ2-5; V: TRBV5-1; D: TRBD2; DNA: TGCGCCAGCAGCCGGTCTAGCGGGGGGGAGACCCAGTACTTC; CDR3: CASSRSSGGETQYF
size: -; J: TRBJ2-3; V: TRBV7-9; D: -; DNA: TGTGCCAGCAGCCCGTGGAATTGGGGGCGCGGCGGCACAGATACGCAGTATTTT; CDR3: CASSPWNWGRGGTDTQYF
size: few; J: TRBJ1-1; V: TRBV4-3; D: -; DNA: TGCGCCAGCAGCCACGGTTGGTTGAACACTGAAGCTTTCTTT; CDR3: CASSHGWLNTEAFF
size: -; J: TRBJ1-2; V: TRBV29-1; D: -; DNA: TGCAGCGTTGGGGGGCAGGAGAACTATGGCTACACCTTC; CDR3: CSVGGQENYGYTF
size: -; J: TRBJ2-3; V: TRBV19; D: -; DNA: TGTGCCAGTAGCGACAGAATAGATACGCAGTATTTT; CDR3: CASSDRIDTQYF
size: few; J: TRBJ2-7; V: TRBV10-2; D: TRBD1; DNA: TGCGCCAGCAGCAACCACAGGGGGGAGAACGAGCAGTACTTC; CDR3: CASSNHRGENEQYF
size: -; J: TRBJ2-3; V: TRBV29-1; D: -; DNA: TGCAGCGTCGACAGGAAATCCACAGATACGCAGTATTTT; CDR3: CSVDRKSTDTQYF